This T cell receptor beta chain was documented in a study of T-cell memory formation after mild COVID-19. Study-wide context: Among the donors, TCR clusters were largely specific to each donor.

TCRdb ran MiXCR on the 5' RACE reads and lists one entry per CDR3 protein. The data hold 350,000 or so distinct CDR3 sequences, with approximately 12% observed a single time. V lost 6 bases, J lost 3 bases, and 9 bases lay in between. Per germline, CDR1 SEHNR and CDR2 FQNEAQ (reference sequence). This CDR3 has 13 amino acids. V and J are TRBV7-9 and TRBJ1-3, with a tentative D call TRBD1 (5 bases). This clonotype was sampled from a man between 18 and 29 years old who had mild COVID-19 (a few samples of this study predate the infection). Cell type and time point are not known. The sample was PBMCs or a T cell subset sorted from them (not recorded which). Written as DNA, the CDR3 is TGTGCCAGCAGGACAGTTAATGGAAACACCATATATTTT. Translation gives CASRTVNGNTIYF. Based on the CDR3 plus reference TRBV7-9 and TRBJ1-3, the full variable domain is DTGVSQNPRHKITKRGQNVTFRCDPISEHNRLYWYRQTLGQGPEFLTYFQNEAQLEKSRLLSDRFSAERPKGSFSTLEIQRTEQGDSAMYLCASRTVNGNTIYFGEGSWLTVV.